A single sample is the source of the 25 T cell receptor beta chains below, sequenced in a study of T-cell reconstitution after alpha-beta-depleted transplantation in children. Construction of the TCRbeta library involved unique molecular identifiers. TCRdb re-called the PCR reads through MiXCR, storing one row per CDR3 protein. The table records 440,000 or so distinct CDR3 sequences, around two fifths of them present only once. The source was PBMCs, collected before TCRalphabeta/CD19-depleted stem cell transplant. All receptors derive from a girl aged 2 to 10 with aplastic anemia, due to receive a stem cell transplant.

V is TRBV7-2 and J is TRBJ2-3; 10 positions agree with TRBD2. This CDR3 is built from 14 residues. The germline V gene encodes CDR1 SGHTA and CDR2 FQGNSA. With 3 bases clipped from V and 7 bases from J, the junction kept 4 bases outside the gene matches. The CDR3 region has the DNA TGTGCCAGCAGCTTTAGCGGGAGGCCTCATACGCAGTATTTT. Protein: CASSFSGRPHTQYF.

This CDR3 reads CASIVGAAGELFF. Here the CDR3 DNA reads TGTGCCAGCATTGTGGGGGCCGCCGGGGAGCTGTTTTTT. This chain connects TRBV12-3 or TRBV12-4 to TRBJ2-2; a possible D gene is TRBD1 (6 bases). The CDR3 is 13 residues long. V gave up 7 bases and J gave up 6 bases, with 12 bases separating them.

This sequence joins TRBV18 and TRBJ1-1; D is perhaps TRBD1 (6 bases). CDR1 is KGHSH, CDR2 LQKENI, per germline. V was cut by 3 bases and J by 1 base, with 9 bases left in between. The CDR3 consists of 14 residues. The CDR3 region is CASSPGQQNTEAFF. CDR3 DNA: TGTGCCAGCTCACCGGGACAACAGAACACTGAAGCTTTCTTT.

This clonotype turned up a few times. J is TRBJ2-3 and V is TRBV7-3; 12 nucleotides line up with TRBD1. Losses at the gene ends were 4 bases for V and 4 bases for J; bases not matched to a gene: 6. CDR3 size: 16 residues. Germline V gene sequence: CDR1 SGHTA, CDR2 FQGTGA. The CDR3 bases are TGTGCCAGCAGCTCCGGGACAGGGGGCGCCGCAGATACGCAGTATTTT. Amino acid sequence: CASSSGTGGAADTQYF.

This clonotype has ten or more counts. V gene TRBV20-1 combines with J gene TRBJ2-7; 14 bases map to TRBD2. V was clipped by 5 bases and J by 6 bases; unmatched bases: 18. CDR3 length: 18 amino acids. Germline values: CDR1 DFQATT, CDR2 SNEGSKA (reference sequence). CDR3 in DNA: TGCAGTGCTCGGGGCTGGGGACTAGCGGGAGCAGGTGGTGGCGAGCAGTACTTC. Protein product: CSARGWGLAGAGGGEQYF.

J is TRBJ2-7 and V is TRBV12-3 or TRBV12-4, with TRBD2 matching 12 bases. This CDR3 region has 15 residues. Unmatched junction bases numbered 3, after V lost 5 bases and J lost 1 base. CDR3 nucleotide sequence: TGTGCCAGCAGTACGACTAGCGGGGGATCCTACGAGCAGTACTTC. Protein: CASSTTSGGSYEQYF.

This clonotype has a single count. The CDR3 bases are TGTGCCAGCAACGGGATAGAGACCCAGTACTTC. Amino acids: CASNGIETQYF. The chain couples TRBV28 to TRBJ2-5; a possible D gene is TRBD2 (5 bases). The V gene's germline CDR1 is MDHEN and CDR2 SYDVKM. The CDR3 is 11 residues long. V was shortened by 7 bases and J by 4 bases, with 7 bases between the two germline ends.

V is TRBV7-3 and J is TRBJ2-3; no clear D gene. V gave up 6 bases and J gave up 6 bases, with 7 bases separating them. Germline-derived CDR1 and CDR2 are SGHTA and FQGTGA. The CDR3 has 11 amino acids. DNA of the CDR3: TGTGCCAGCAGGATTATCGATACGCAGTATTTT. Amino acids: CASRIIDTQYF.

This chain links TRBV9 with TRBJ2-3; D unresolved. Trimming removed 3 bases from V and 2 bases from J, with 10 bases in between. The CDR3 consists of 14 residues. Germline lookup yields CDR1 SGDLS and CDR2 YYNGEE. The CDR3 sequence is CASSEVGSTDTQYF. CDR3 coding DNA: TGTGCCAGCAGCGAAGTCGGCTCCACAGATACGCAGTATTTT. The entire variable domain, with the rest obtained from reference TRBV9 and TRBJ2-3, is as follows: DSGVTQTPKHLITATGQRVTLRCSPRSGDLSVYWYQQSLDQGLQFLIQYYNGEERAKGNILERFSAQQFPDLHSELNLSSLELGDSALYFCASSEVGSTDTQYFGPGTRLTVL.

This clonotype was counted ten times or more. The chain couples TRBV7-2 to TRBJ2-5; 8 nucleotides line up with TRBD2. Germline assignment: CDR1 SGHTA and CDR2 FQGNSA. The CDR3 consists of 14 residues. V was pared by 5 bases and J by 5 bases, with 7 bases of the junction left unmatched. The CDR3 is CASSGSGSGETQYF. The CDR3 DNA is TGTGCCAGCAGCGGGAGCGGGAGTGGGGAGACCCAGTACTTC.

The chain combines TRBV5-5 with TRBJ2-3; 9 bases line up with TRBD2. In germline, CDR1 is SGHKS, CDR2 YYEKEE (reference sequence). Unmatched junction bases numbered 1, after V lost 0 bases and J lost 2 bases. CDR3 length: 15 residues. The CDR3 DNA follows: TGTGCCAGCAGCTTGGCTAGCGGGAACACAGATACGCAGTATTTT. Protein: CASSLASGNTDTQYF.

The table lists this clonotype with a count of one. The chain combines TRBV12-3 or TRBV12-4 with TRBJ2-1, with D unclear. This CDR3 has 12 residues. V was trimmed by 1 base and J by 10 bases, leaving 8 bases between them. CDR3 in amino acids: CASSLDGSEQFF. DNA for the CDR3: TGTGCCAGCAGTTTAGATGGCTCCGAGCAGTTCTTC.

The chain uses TRBV15 and TRBJ2-7, with D perhaps assigned TRBD1 or TRBD2 (5 bases each). The V and J ends lost 5 bases and 3 bases respectively, with 14 bases between them. The CDR3 is made up of 14 amino acids. Germline CDR1 LNHNV, CDR2 YYDKDF (reference sequence). CDR3 nucleotide sequence: TGTGCCACCAGCGCACAAGGGGAGTTCTACGAGCAGTACTTC. Translated, it gives CATSAQGEFYEQYF.

This sequence joins TRBV5-6 and TRBJ2-5; D may be TRBD2 (7 bases). Trimming shortened V by 4 bases and J by 4 bases, and 17 bases separated the two germline ends. The CDR3 is 15 amino acids. The germline gives CDR1 SGHDT, CDR2 YYEEEE. CDR3 DNA sequence: TGTGCCAGCAGCCCCGTACTAGGGGGGGGAGAGACCCAGTACTTC. The encoded protein is CASSPVLGGGETQYF.

This clonotype was counted only a few times. This chain joins TRBV5-1 and TRBJ1-1, with unresolved D. V was cut by 4 bases and J by 4 bases, with 14 bases left in between. CDR1 and CDR2 (germline): SGHRS, YFSETQ. This CDR3 has 14 amino acids. CDR3 loop: CASSPGVEATEAFF. The CDR3 DNA is TGCGCCAGCAGCCCTGGAGTAGAAGCCACTGAAGCTTTCTTT.

V gene TRBV20-1 combines with J gene TRBJ2-2, with D perhaps matching TRBD1 or TRBD2 (5 bases each). Trimming pared 6 bases from V and 2 bases from J, leaving 13 bases between. CDR1 and CDR2 from the germline V gene are DFQATT and SNEGSKA (reference sequence). The CDR3 runs 14 residues. As DNA, the CDR3 is TGCAGTGCCAGGGACCTACACAACACCGGGGAGCTGTTTTTT. Translated: CSARDLHNTGELFF.

This clonotype showed up just a few times. V is TRBV30 and J is TRBJ2-1, with D tentatively TRBD2 (6 bases). V was shortened by 5 bases and J by 1 base, with 12 bases between the two germline ends. Germline V gene sequence: CDR1 GTSNPN, CDR2 SVGIG (reference sequence). CDR3 length equals 14 residues. In nucleotides, the CDR3 is TGTGCCTGGGCCATGGGAGGTTCCTACAATGAGCAGTTCTTC. It is translated as CAWAMGGSYNEQFF.

This clonotype has a handful of counts. The chain couples TRBV20-1 to TRBJ2-2, with TRBD2 matching over 7 bases. Per germline, CDR1 DFQATT and CDR2 SNEGSKA (reference sequence). The CDR3 is 15 amino acids. J lost 2 bases, V lost 0 bases, and 3 bases had no gene match. CDR3 sequence reads: CSARERGLNTGELFF. DNA for the CDR3: TGCAGTGCTAGAGAAAGGGGACTAAACACCGGGGAGCTGTTTTTT.

This chain joins TRBV6-5 and TRBJ1-1; no firm D call. The CDR3 is 17 amino acids. Between the trimmed V and J ends, which lost 0 bases and 4 bases, there was a span of 18 bases. CDR1 is MNHEY and CDR2 is SVGAGI in the germline V gene. This chain's CDR3 is CASSYSLGPLTTTEAFF. DNA of the CDR3: TGTGCCAGCAGTTACTCCCTAGGTCCCCTTACTACCACTGAAGCTTTCTTT.

The sample holds many counts of this clonotype. The V and J genes are TRBV5-1 and TRBJ1-1; a possible D gene is TRBD1 (5 bases). Trimming took 2 bases from V and 1 from J, leaving 12 bases between them. There are 15 residues in the CDR3. Germline V gives CDR1 SGHRS, CDR2 YFSETQ. The CDR3 DNA reads as TGCGCCAGCAGCTTCCAGGGCCGGAGGAACACTGAAGCTTTCTTT. This translates into CASSFQGRRNTEAFF.

There are many counts of this clonotype. The rearrangement links TRBV12-3 or TRBV12-4 to TRBJ1-5; unclear D gene. CDR3 length: 11 amino acids. Trimming stripped 3 bases from V and 9 bases from J, with 6 bases between. The CDR3 DNA follows: TGTGCCAGCAGTTTGCGGGGGCCCCAGCATTTT. Protein: CASSLRGPQHF.

Many counts were recorded for this clonotype. The chain recombines TRBV12-3 or TRBV12-4 with TRBJ2-1, with 12 bases that match TRBD2. The CDR3 loop spans 14 amino acids. After removal of 8 bases from V and 9 bases from J, the junction contained 8 bases not matched to a gene. CDR3 DNA sequence: TGTGCCAGCCGACTAGCGGGAGAAAGAGGTGAGCAGTTCTTC. Amino acid sequence: CASRLAGERGEQFF.

CDR3 DNA: TGTGCCAGCTCACCAAGATGGGAATACACTGAAGCTTTCTTT. Translation: CASSPRWEYTEAFF. The chain employs TRBV18 and TRBJ1-1; D call uncertain. Germline-derived CDR1 and CDR2 are KGHSH and LQKENI. V lost 2 bases and J lost 3, with 10 bases in between. The length of the CDR3 is 14 residues.

This chain uses TRBV4-3 with TRBJ2-7, with 10 bases that match TRBD2. J gave up 6 bases and V 3 bases, and 8 bases lay outside the gene matches. Germline-derived CDR1 and CDR2 are LGHNA and YSLEER. The CDR3 extends over 15 amino acids. The CDR3, as DNA: TGCGCCAGCAGCCAGTTGGCTAGCGGGAGCTCCGAGCAGTACTTC. The encoded protein is CASSQLASGSSEQYF.

The chain is built from TRBV29-1 and TRBJ1-2, with 7 bases lining up with TRBD1. The CDR3 runs to 13 residues. V trimming: 4 bases; J trimming: 8 bases; junction bases outside the gene matches: 10. The germline gives CDR1 SQVTM, CDR2 ANQGSEA. The DNA of the CDR3 is TGCAGCGTTGTTTCCGACAGGGTAGAAGGCTACACCTTC. This translates into CSVVSDRVEGYTF.